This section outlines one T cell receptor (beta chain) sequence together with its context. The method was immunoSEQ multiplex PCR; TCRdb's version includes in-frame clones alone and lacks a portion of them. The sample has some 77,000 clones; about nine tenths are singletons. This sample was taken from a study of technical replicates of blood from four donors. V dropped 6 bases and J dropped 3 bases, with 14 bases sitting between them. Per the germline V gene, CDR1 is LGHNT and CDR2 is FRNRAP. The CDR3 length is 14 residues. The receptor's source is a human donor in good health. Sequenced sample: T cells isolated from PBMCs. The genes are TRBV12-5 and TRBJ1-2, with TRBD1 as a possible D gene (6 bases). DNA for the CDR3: TGTGCTAGTGGCCCACAGGGAGCGGACTATGGCTACACCTTC. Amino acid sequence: CASGPQGADYGYTF.